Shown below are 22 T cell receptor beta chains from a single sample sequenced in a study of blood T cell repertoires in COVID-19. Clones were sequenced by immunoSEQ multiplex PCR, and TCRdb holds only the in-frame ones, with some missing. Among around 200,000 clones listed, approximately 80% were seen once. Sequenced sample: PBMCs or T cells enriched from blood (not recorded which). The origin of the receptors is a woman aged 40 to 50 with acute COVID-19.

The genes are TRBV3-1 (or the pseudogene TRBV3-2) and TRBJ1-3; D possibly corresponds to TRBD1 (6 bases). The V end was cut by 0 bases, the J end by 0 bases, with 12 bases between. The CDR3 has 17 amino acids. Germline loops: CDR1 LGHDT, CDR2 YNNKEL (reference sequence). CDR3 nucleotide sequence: TGTGCCAGCAGCCAAGAGTGGGGGGGGCCCTCTGGAAACACCATATATTTT. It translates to CASSQEWGGPSGNTIYF.

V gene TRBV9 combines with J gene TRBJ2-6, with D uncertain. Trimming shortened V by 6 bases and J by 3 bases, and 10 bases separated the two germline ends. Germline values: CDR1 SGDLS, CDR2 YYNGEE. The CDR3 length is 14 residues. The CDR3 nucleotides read TGTGCCAGCACCAAAGCCGGTGGGGCCAACGTCCTGACTTTC. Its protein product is CASTKAGGANVLTF. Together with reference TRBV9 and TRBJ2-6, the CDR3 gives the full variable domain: DSGVTQTPKHLITATGQRVTLRCSPRSGDLSVYWYQQSLDQGLQFLIQYYNGEERAKGNILERFSAQQFPDLHSELNLSSLELGDSALYFCASTKAGGANVLTFGAGSRLTVL.

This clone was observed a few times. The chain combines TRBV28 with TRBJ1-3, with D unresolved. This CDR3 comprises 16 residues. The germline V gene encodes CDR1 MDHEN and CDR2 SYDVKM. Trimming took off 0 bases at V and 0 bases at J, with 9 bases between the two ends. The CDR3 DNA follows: TGTGCCAGCAGTTTATGGCACAGTAGCTCTGGAAACACCATATATTTT. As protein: CASSLWHSSSGNTIYF.

Written as DNA, the CDR3 is TGTGCCACCAGCAGAGATCTTGGGCAGGGGGGCCAGCCCCAGCATTTT. It is translated as CATSRDLGQGGQPQHF. The rearrangement joins TRBV15 to TRBJ1-5; the match to TRBD1 covers 7 bases. Germline-derived CDR1 and CDR2 are LNHNV and YYDKDF (reference sequence). This CDR3 comprises 16 residues. Germline trimming cut 0 bases from V and 7 bases from J; bases unmatched to any gene: 9.

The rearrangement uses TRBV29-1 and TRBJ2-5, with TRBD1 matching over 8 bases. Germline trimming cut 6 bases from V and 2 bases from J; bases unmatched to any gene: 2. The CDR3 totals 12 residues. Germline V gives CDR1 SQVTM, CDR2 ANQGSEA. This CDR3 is CSVTGAQETQYF. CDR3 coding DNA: TGCAGCGTGACAGGGGCGCAAGAGACCCAGTACTTC.

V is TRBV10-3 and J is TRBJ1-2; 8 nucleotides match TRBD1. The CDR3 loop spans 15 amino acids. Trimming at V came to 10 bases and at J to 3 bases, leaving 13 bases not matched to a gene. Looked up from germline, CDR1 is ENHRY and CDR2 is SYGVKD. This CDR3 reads CATMSVTGGDYGYTF. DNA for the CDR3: TGTGCCACCATGAGCGTAACAGGGGGTGACTATGGCTACACCTTC.

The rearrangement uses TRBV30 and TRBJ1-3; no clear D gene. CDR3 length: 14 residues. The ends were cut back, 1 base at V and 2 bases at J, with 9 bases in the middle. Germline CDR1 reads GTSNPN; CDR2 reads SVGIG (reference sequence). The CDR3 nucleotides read TGTGCCTGGAGTGGCGGAGCCGCTGGAAACACCATATATTTT. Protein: CAWSGGAAGNTIYF.

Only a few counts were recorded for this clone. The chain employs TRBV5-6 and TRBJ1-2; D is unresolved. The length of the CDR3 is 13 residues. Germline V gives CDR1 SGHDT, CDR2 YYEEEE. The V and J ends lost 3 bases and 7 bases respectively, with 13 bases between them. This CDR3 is CASSSDGLGGYTF. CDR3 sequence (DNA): TGTGCCAGCAGCTCGGACGGACTCGGTGGCTACACCTTC.

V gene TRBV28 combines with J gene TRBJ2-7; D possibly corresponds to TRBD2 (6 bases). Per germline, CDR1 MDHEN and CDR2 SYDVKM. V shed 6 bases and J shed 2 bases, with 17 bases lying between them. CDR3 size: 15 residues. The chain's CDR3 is CASSSLWDFPYEQYF. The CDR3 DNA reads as TGTGCCAGCAGCTCCTTGTGGGACTTCCCCTACGAGCAGTACTTC.

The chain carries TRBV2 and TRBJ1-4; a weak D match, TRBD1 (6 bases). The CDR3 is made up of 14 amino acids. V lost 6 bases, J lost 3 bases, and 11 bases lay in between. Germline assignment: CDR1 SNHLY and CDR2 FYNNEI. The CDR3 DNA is TGTGCCAGCAGCCAAGGGGGGGCTAATGAAAAACTGTTTTTT. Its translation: CASSQGGANEKLFF. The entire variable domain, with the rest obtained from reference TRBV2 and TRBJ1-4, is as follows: EPEVTQTPSHQVTQMGQEVILRCVPISNHLYFYWYRQILGQKVEFLVSFYNNEISEKSEIFDDQFSVERPDGSNFTLKIRSTKLEDSAMYFCASSQGGANEKLFFGSGTQLSVL.

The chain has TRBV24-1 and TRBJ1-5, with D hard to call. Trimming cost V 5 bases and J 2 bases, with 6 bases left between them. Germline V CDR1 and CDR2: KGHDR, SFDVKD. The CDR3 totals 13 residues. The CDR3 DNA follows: TGTGCCACCAGTGTTGGGCGCAATCAGCCCCAGCATTTT. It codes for CATSVGRNQPQHF.

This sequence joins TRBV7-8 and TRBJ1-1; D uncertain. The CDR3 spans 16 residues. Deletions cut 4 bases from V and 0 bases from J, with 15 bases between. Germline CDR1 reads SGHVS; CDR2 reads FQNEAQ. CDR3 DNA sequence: TGTGCCAGCAGCTCCCGGCGCAGGTTCATGAACACTGAAGCTTTCTTT. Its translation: CASSSRRRFMNTEAFF. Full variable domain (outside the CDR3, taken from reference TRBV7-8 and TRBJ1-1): GAGVSQSPRYKVAKRGQDVALRCDPISGHVSLFWYQQALGQGPEFLTYFQNEAQLDKSGLPSDRFFAERPEGSVSTLKIQRTQQEDSAVYLCASSSRRRFMNTEAFFGQGTRLTVV.

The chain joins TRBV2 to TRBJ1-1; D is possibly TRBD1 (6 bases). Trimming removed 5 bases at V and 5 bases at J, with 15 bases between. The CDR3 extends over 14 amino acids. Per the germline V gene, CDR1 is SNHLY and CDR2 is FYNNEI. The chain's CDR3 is CASSPTRGGTEAFF. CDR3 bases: TGTGCCAGCAGTCCTACCAGGGGTGGAACTGAAGCTTTCTTT.

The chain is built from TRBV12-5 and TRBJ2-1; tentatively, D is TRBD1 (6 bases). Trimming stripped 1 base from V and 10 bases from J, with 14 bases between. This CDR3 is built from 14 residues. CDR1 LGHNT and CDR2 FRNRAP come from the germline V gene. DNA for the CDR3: TGTGCTAGTGGTTTGGCCGCCTTCAGGGGAGAGCAGTTCTTC. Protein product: CASGLAAFRGEQFF.

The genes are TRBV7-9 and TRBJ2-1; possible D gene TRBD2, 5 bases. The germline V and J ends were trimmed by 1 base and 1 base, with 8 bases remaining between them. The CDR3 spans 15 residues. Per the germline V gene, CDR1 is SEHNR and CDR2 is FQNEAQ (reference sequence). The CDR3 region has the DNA TGTGCCAGCAGCTTAGAGCGGACTTCCTACAATGAGCAGTTCTTC. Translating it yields CASSLERTSYNEQFF. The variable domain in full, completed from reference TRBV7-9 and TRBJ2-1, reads DTGVSQNPRHKITKRGQNVTFRCDPISEHNRLYWYRQTLGQGPEFLTYFQNEAQLEKSRLLSDRFSAERPKGSFSTLEIQRTEQGDSAMYLCASSLERTSYNEQFFGPGTRLTVL.

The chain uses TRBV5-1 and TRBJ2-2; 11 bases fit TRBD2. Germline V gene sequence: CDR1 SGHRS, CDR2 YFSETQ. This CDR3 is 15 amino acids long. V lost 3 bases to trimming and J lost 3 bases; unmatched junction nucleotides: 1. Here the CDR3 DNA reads TGCGCCAGCAGCTCGGGACTAGCGGACACCGGGGAGCTGTTTTTT. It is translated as CASSSGLADTGELFF. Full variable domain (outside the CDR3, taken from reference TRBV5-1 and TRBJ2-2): KAGVTQTPRYLIKTRGQQVTLSCSPISGHRSVSWYQQTPGQGLQFLFEYFSETQRNKGNFPGRFSGRQFSNSRSEMNVSTLELGDSALYLCASSSGLADTGELFFGEGSRLTVL.

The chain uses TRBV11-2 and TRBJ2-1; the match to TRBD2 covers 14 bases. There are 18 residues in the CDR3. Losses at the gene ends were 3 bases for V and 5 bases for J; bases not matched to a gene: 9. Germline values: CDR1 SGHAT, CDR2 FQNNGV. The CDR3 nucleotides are TGTGCCAGCAGCTTTGGGACTAGCGGGAGTGTGGGAAACAATGAGCAGTTCTTC. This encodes CASSFGTSGSVGNNEQFF.

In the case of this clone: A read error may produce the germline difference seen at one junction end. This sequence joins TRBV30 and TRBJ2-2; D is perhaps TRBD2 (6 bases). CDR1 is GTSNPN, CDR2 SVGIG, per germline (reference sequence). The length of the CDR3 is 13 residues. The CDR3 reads CAWKGGNPGELFF. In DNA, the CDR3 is TGTGCCTGGAAAGGCGGGAACCCCGGGGAGCTGTTTTTT.

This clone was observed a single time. The DNA for the CDR3 is TGTGCCAGCTCACCATTGCTAGCGGTGAGTTCCGGCACAGATACGCAGTATTTT. As protein: CASSPLLAVSSGTDTQYF. V is TRBV18 and J is TRBJ2-3, with 7 bases identical to TRBD2. J gave up 1 base and V 2 bases, and 12 bases lay outside the gene matches. This CDR3 has 18 residues. The germline CDR1 and CDR2 sequences are KGHSH and LQKENI.

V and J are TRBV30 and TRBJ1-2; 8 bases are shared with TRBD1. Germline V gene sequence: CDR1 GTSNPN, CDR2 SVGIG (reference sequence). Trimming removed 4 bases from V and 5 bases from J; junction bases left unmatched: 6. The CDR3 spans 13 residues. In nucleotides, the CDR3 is TGTGCCTGGACTCAGGGGGCGAGATATGGCTACACCTTC. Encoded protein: CAWTQGARYGYTF.

The CDR3 nucleotides are TGTGCCAGCAGCCAGGACAGGGGTGCGGAGACCCAGTACTTC. Amino acid sequence: CASSQDRGAETQYF. The chain uses TRBV5-4 and TRBJ2-5, with 9 bases fitting TRBD1. Per the germline V gene, CDR1 is SGHNT and CDR2 is YYREEE (reference sequence). V shed 4 bases and J 5 bases; nucleotides not matched to a gene: 6. The CDR3 sequence is 14 residues long.

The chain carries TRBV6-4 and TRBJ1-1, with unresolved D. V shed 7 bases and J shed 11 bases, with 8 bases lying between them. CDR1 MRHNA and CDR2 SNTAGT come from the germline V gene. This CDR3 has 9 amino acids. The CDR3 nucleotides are TGTGCCAGCACCGTTTCGGCTTTCTTT. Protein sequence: CASTVSAFF.